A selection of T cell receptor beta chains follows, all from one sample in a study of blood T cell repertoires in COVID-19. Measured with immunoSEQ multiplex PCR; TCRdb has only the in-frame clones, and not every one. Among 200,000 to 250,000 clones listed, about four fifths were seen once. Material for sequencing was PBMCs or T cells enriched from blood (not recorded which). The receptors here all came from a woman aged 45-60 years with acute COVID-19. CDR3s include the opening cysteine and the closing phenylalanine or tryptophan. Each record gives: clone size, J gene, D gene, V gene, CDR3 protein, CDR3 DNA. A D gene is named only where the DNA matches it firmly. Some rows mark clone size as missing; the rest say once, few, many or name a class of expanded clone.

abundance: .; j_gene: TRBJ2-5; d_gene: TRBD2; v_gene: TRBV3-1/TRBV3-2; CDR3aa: CASSQGLAGGPQGETQYF; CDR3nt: TGTGCCAGCAGCCAAGGGTTAGCGGGAGGGCCTCAAGGAGAGACCCAGTACTTC
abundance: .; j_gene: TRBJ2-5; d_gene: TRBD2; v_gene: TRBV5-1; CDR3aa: CASTAWGTSEETQYF; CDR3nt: TGCGCCAGTACAGCTTGGGGGACTAGCGAAGAGACCCAGTACTTC
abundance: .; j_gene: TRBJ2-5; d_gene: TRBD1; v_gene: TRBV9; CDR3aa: CASSVAGTGGLETQYF; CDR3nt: TGTGCCAGCAGCGTAGCTGGGACAGGGGGCTTGGAGACCCAGTACTTC
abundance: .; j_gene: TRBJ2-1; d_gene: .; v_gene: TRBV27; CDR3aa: CASSYRDEQFF; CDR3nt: TGTGCCAGCAGTTATCGTGATGAGCAGTTCTTC
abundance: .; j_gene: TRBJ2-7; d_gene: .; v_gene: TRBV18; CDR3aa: CASLGSRGSYEQYF; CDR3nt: TGTGCCAGCTTGGGGTCAAGGGGGTCCTACGAGCAGTACTTC
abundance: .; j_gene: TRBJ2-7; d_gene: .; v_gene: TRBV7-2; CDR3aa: CASSLVPTYEQYF; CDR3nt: TGTGCCAGCAGCTTAGTCCCCACCTACGAGCAGTACTTC
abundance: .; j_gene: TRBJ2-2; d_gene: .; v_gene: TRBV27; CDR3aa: CASSLNWKGAGELFF; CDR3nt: TGTGCCAGCAGTTTAAACTGGAAGGGGGCCGGGGAGCTGTTTTTT
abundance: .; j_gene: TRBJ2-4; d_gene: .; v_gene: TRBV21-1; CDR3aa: CASSKWRQGMDKNIQYF; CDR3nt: TGTGCCAGCAGCAAATGGCGACAGGGGATGGACAAAAACATTCAGTACTTC
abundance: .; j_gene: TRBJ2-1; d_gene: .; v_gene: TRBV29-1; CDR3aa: CSVEDLGNEQFF; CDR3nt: TGCAGCGTTGAAGATCTCGGGAATGAGCAGTTCTTC
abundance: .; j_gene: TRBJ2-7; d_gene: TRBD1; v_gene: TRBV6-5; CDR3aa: CASSYSFTGGYEQYF; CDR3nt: TGTGCCAGCAGTTACTCGTTCACAGGGGGCTACGAGCAGTACTTC
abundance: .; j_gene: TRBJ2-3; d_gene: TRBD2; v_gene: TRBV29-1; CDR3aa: CSGTSASDTQYF; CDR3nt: TGCAGCGGTACTAGCGCCTCAGATACGCAGTATTTT
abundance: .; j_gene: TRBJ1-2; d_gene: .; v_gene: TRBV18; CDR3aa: CASSPPGDTNYGYTF; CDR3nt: TGTGCCAGCTCACCACCGGGAGATACTAACTATGGCTACACCTTC
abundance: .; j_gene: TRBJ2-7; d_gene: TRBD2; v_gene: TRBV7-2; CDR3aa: CASSLELPNSGWAYEQYF; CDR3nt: TGTGCCAGCAGCTTAGAGTTGCCGAATAGCGGGTGGGCCTACGAGCAGTACTTC
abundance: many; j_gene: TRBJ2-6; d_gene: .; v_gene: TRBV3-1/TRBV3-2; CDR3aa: CASSPTGSGANVLTF; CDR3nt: TGTGCCAGCAGTCCCACAGGGTCTGGGGCCAACGTCCTGACTTTC
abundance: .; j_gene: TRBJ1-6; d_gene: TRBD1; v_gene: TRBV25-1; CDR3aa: CASSAGWDRYNSPLHF; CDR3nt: TGTGCCAGCAGCGCGGGCTGGGACAGGTATAATTCACCCCTCCACTTT
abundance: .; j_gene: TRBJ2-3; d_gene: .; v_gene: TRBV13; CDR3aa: CASSEGRMRRASTDTQYF; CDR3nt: TGTGCCAGCAGTGAGGGTCGAATGAGGCGGGCTAGCACAGATACGCAGTATTTT
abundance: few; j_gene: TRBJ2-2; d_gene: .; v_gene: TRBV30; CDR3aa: CAWSVLGTGELFF; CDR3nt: TGTGCCTGGAGTGTACTTGGCACCGGGGAGCTGTTTTTT
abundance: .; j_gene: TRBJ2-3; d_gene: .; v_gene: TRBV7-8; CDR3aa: CASSPRWASEIPDTQYF; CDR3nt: TGTGCCAGCAGCCCTCGGTGGGCTAGCGAGATACCAGATACGCAGTATTTT
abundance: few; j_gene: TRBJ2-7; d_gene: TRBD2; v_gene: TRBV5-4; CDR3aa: CASSLGLAGGPGEQYF; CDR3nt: TGTGCCAGCAGCTTGGGACTAGCGGGAGGGCCGGGCGAGCAGTACTTC
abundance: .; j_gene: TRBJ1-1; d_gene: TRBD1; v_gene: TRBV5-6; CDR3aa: CASSLEGQGANEAFF; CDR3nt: TGTGCCAGCAGCCTAGAGGGACAGGGGGCCAATGAAGCTTTCTTT
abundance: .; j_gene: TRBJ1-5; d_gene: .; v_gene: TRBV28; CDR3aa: CASSSLGSGQPQHF; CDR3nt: TGTGCCAGCAGTTCCTTGGGCAGCGGGCAGCCCCAGCATTTT
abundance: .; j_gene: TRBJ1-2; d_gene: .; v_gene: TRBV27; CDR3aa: CASSSPGQSYGYTF; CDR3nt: TGTGCCAGCAGTTCTCCCGGACAGAGCTATGGCTACACCTTC
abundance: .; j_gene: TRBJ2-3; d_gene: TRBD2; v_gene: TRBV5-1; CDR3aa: CASSFFGLASDTQYF; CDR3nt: TGCGCCAGCAGCTTCTTTGGACTAGCATCCGATACGCAGTATTTT
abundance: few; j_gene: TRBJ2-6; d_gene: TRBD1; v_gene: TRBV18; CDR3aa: CASSKTGGAAGANVLTF; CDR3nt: TGTGCCAGCTCTAAGACAGGGGGCGCGGCTGGGGCCAACGTCCTGACTTTC
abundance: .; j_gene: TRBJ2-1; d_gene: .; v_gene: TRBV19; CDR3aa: CASSIGGGSRNEQFF; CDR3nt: TGTGCCAGTAGTATAGGCGGGGGCTCCCGGAATGAGCAGTTCTTC
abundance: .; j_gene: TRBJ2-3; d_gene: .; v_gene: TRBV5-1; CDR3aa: CASSLEPRSTDTQYF; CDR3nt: TGCGCCAGCAGCTTGGAGCCGCGAAGCACAGATACGCAGTATTTT
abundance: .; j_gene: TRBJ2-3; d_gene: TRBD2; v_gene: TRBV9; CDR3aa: CASSVHSGGLTDTQYF; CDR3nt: TGTGCCAGCAGCGTACATAGCGGGGGCCTCACAGATACGCAGTATTTT
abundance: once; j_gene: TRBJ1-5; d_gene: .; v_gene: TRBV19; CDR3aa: CASIGRVNQPQHF; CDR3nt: TGTGCCAGTATTGGGCGGGTCAATCAGCCCCAGCATTTT
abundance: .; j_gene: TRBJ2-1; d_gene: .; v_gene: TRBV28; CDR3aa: CASSSPQRGYNEQFF; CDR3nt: TGTGCCAGCAGTTCCCCTCAGCGTGGATACAATGAGCAGTTCTTC
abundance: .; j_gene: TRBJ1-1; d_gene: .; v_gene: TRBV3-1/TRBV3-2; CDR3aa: CASSQEALMNTEAFF; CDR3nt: TGTGCCAGCAGCCAAGAAGCCCTTATGAACACTGAAGCTTTCTTT
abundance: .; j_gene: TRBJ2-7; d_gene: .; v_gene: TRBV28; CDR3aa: CASSLPTGSEQYF; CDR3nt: TGTGCCAGCAGTTTACCCACAGGGTCCGAGCAGTACTTC
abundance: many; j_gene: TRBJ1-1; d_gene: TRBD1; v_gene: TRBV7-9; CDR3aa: CASSLTGVPEAFF; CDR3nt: TGTGCCAGCAGCCTGACAGGGGTCCCTGAAGCTTTCTTT
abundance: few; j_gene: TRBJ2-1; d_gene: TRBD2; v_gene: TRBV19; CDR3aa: CASSATSGSYNEQFF; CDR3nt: TGTGCCAGTAGTGCAACTAGCGGTTCCTACAATGAGCAGTTCTTC
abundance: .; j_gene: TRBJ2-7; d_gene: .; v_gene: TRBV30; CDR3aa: CAWSAPDRIGEQYF; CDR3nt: TGTGCCTGGAGCGCCCCCGACAGAATCGGCGAGCAGTACTTC
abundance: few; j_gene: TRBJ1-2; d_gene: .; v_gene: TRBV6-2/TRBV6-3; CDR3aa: CASSPDTLLGYTF; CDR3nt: TGTGCCAGCAGCCCAGACACCCTCCTAGGCTACACCTTC
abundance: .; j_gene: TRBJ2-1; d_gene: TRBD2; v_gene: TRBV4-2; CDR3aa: CASSQEPSGYNEQFF; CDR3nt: TGTGCCAGCAGCCAAGAGCCTAGCGGGTACAATGAGCAGTTCTTC
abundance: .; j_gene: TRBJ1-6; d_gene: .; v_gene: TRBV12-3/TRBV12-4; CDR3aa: CASSSGHPPLHF; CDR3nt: TGTGCCAGCAGTTCGGGACACCCGCCCCTCCACTTT
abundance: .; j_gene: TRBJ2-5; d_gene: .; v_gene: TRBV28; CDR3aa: CASSFRGTVKETQYF; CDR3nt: TGTGCCAGCAGTTTTCGGGGGACTGTTAAAGAGACCCAGTACTTC
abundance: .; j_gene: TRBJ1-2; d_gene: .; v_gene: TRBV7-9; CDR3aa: CASSFGQFNYGYTF; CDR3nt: TGTGCCAGCAGCTTCGGACAGTTTAACTATGGCTACACCTTC
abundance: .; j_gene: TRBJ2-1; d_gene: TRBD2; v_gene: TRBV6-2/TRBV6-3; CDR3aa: CASSYSSGRSYNEQFF; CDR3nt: TGTGCCAGCAGTTACTCTAGCGGGAGATCCTACAATGAGCAGTTCTTC
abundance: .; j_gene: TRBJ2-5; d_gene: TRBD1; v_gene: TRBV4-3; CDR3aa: CASSQQGAASETQYF; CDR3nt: TGCGCCAGCAGCCAACAGGGGGCAGCTTCAGAGACCCAGTACTTC
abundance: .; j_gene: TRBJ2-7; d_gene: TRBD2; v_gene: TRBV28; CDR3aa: CASSLAGGISYEQYF; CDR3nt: TGTGCCAGCAGTTTAGCGGGAGGGATCTCCTACGAGCAGTACTTC
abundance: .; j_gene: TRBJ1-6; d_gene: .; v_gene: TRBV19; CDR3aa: CASSPGLLNNSPLHF; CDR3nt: TGTGCCAGTAGCCCGGGACTCCTGAATAATTCACCCCTCCACTTT
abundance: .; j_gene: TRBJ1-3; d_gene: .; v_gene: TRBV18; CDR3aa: CASSPDGTSSGNTIYF; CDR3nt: TGTGCCAGCTCACCCGATGGGACTTCCTCTGGAAACACCATATATTTT
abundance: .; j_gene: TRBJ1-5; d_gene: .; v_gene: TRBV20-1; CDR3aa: CSASPDQPQHF; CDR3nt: TGCAGTGCTAGTCCAGATCAGCCCCAGCATTTT
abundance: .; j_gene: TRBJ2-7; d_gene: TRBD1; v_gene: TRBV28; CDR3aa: CASSPGQDVNEQYF; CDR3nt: TGTGCCAGCAGCCCGGGACAGGACGTCAACGAGCAGTACTTC
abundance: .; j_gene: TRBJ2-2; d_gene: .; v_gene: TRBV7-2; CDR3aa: CASSFSRGTGELFF; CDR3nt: TGTGCCAGCAGTTTTTCTAGGGGCACCGGGGAGCTGTTTTTT
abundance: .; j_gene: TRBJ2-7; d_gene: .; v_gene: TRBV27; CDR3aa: CASSFSGGNNYEQYF; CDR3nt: TGTGCCAGCAGTTTCTCCGGCGGGAACAACTACGAGCAGTACTTC
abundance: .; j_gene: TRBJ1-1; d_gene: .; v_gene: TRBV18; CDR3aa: CASSPAGVGVGAFF; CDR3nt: TGTGCCAGCTCACCAGCAGGGGTCGGTGTAGGAGCTTTCTTT
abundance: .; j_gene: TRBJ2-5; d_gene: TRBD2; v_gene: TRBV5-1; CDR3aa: CASSQGLAAETQYF; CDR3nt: TGCGCCAGCAGCCAAGGACTAGCCGCGGAGACCCAGTACTTC
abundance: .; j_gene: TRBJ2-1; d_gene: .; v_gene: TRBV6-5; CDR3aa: CASSRYNEQFF; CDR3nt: TGTGCCAGCAGTCGCTACAATGAGCAGTTCTTC
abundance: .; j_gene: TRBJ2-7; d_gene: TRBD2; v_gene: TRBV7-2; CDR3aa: CASSLFSREANEQYF; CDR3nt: TGTGCCAGCAGCTTATTCTCGCGGGAGGCCAACGAGCAGTACTTC
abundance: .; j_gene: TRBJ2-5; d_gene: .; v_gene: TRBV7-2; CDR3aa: CASSLVWGLGETQYF; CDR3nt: TGTGCCAGCAGCTTAGTATGGGGGCTAGGGGAGACCCAGTACTTC
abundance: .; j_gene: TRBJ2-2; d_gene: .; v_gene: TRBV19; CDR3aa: CASNPGNTGELFF; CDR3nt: TGTGCCAGTAATCCAGGGAACACCGGGGAGCTGTTTTTT
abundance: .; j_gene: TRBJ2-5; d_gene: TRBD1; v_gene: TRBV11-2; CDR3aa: CASSLPGTVRETQYF; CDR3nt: TGTGCCAGCAGCCTACCGGGGACAGTCCGGGAGACCCAGTACTTC
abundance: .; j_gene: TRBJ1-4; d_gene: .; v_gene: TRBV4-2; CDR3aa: CASSQDPGINEKLFF; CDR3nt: TGTGCCAGCAGCCAAGACCCAGGGATTAATGAAAAACTGTTTTTT
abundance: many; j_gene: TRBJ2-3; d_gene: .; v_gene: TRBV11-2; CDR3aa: CASSFMDTQYF; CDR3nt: TGTGCCAGCAGCTTTATGGATACGCAGTATTTT
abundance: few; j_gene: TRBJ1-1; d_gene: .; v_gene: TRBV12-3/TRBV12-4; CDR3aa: CASSPLGGLIAFF; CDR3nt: TGTGCCAGCAGCCCCTTGGGGGGGTTAATAGCTTTCTTT
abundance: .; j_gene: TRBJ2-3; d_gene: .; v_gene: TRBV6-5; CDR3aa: CASREGGYTDTQYF; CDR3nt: TGTGCCAGCAGGGAGGGCGGATACACAGATACGCAGTATTTT
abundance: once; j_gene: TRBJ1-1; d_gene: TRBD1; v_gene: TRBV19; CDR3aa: CASRTGGMNTEAFF; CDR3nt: TGTGCCAGTCGGACAGGGGGCATGAACACTGAAGCTTTCTTT